This T cell receptor beta chain was sequenced for a study of blood T cell repertoires in COVID-19. About the research overall: From T cells, B-cell-depleted T cells, or PBMCs came the material, which was cDNA or gDNA.

Germline V gene sequence: CDR1 LNHDA, CDR2 SQIVND (reference sequence). Trimming shortened V by 2 bases and J by 6 bases, and 8 bases separated the two germline ends. This CDR3 contains 13 residues. Method: immunoSEQ multiplex PCR; TCRdb's copy keeps in-frame clones and lacks some. The sample records over 200,000 clones, 65% to 90% being singletons. What was sequenced was peripheral blood. The chain recombines TRBV19 with TRBJ1-5; D is ambiguous. The source of this sequence is a human donor in a cohort sampled during active COVID-19. The CDR3 DNA sequence: TGTGCCAGTAGTATAAGAGGTCGTCAGCCCCAGCATTTT. Encoded protein: CASSIRGRQPQHF. Full variable domain (missing parts from reference TRBV19 and TRBJ1-5): DGGITQSPKYLFRKEGQNVTLSCEQNLNHDAMYWYRQDPGQGLRLIYYSQIVNDFQKGDIAEGYSVSREKKESFPLTVTSAQKNPTAFYLCASSIRGRQPQHFGDGTRLSIL.